Listed below are T cell receptor beta chains from one sample, sequenced in a study of follicular helper T cells after annual influenza vaccination. TCRdb's copy holds only in-frame clones and misses some; the assay was immunoSEQ multiplex PCR. This sample carries roughly 7,300 clones, approximately 88% of them seen once, and the ten largest clones take about 1.6%. Material: CXCR5+ CD38- circulating T follicular helper cells from blood, obtained 7 days after influenza vaccination. All receptors come from an adult who received the influenza vaccine. The CDR3 runs from the conserved cysteine through the conserved F or W. The D gene is left open where the match is weak. Part of the rows lack a size; the others show once, few, many or a class for expanded clones.

TGTGCCATCAGTGAATCCTTCGGGAAAGCCTACGAGCAGTACTTC | CAISESFGKAYEQYF | NA | NA | TRBJ2-7 | TRBV10-3
TGTGCCAGCAGCCAAGGGGCGGGGAAGGGTCAGCCCCAGCATTTT | CASSQGAGKGQPQHF | NA | NA | TRBJ1-5 | TRBV7-8
TGTGCCAGTAGTATCCGGGGGACAGATACGCAGTATTTT | CASSIRGTDTQYF | NA | NA | TRBJ2-3 | TRBV19
TGTGCCAGTAATACCGGGCCAGGCTACACCTTC | CASNTGPGYTF | NA | NA | TRBJ1-2 | TRBV19
TGTGCCAGCAGCCCTGGGGGCGGACACAATGAGCAGTTCTTC | CASSPGGGHNEQFF | NA | NA | TRBJ2-1 | TRBV4-2
TGTGCCAGCAGTAGGGTAAGGGGGCAAGATGAAAAACTGTTTTTT | CASSRVRGQDEKLFF | NA | TRBD1 | TRBJ1-4 | TRBV28
TGTGCCAGCAGTGAACAGGGCATTCAGTACTTC | CASSEQGIQYF | NA | NA | TRBJ2-4 | TRBV2
TGCGCCAGCAAAGGGGGCGAAAAAGCTTTCTTT | CASKGGEKAFF | NA | TRBD1 | TRBJ1-1 | TRBV5-1
TGCGCCAGCAGCTTGGGAGCGGGGGGATACGAGCAGTACTTC | CASSLGAGGYEQYF | few | TRBD2 | TRBJ2-7 | TRBV5-1
TGTGCCAGCAGCTTGGCGGTCAGGGGGACAGATACGCAGTATTTT | CASSLAVRGTDTQYF | NA | TRBD1 | TRBJ2-3 | TRBV5-4
TGTGCCAGCAGTTTTGCGGCTGGGCGGACCCAACTTGAAGCTTTCTTT | CASSFAAGRTQLEAFF | NA | NA | TRBJ1-1 | TRBV28
TGTGCCAGCAGTAATCATCTAGGCTCTAGAAAGACCTATGGCTACACCTTC | CASSNHLGSRKTYGYTF | once | NA | TRBJ1-2 | TRBV6-8
TGTGCCAGCAGCCAAGCGGGAGGGCCGGAGACCCAGTACTTC | CASSQAGGPETQYF | NA | TRBD2 | TRBJ2-5 | TRBV14
TGTGCCAGAAGCTTGGACAGGGAAGGCTGGCGAGGCGGCAATCAGCCCCAGCATTTT | CARSLDREGWRGGNQPQHF | NA | NA | TRBJ1-5 | TRBV5-3
TGTGCCATCAAAGTGGGACAGGGGGACACCGGGGAGCTGTTTTTT | CAIKVGQGDTGELFF | NA | TRBD1 | TRBJ2-2 | TRBV10-3
TGTGCCAGCTCACCTACAGGTGGCTCCGGTCAGCCCCAGCATTTT | CASSPTGGSGQPQHF | NA | NA | TRBJ1-5 | TRBV18
TGCGCCAGCAAGGGCCCGGGAAACACTGAAGCTTTCTTT | CASKGPGNTEAFF | NA | NA | TRBJ1-1 | TRBV5-1
TGTGCCAGCAGCAGATTAAGCGGGAGGGGGTCCTACGAGCAGTACTTC | CASSRLSGRGSYEQYF | once | NA | TRBJ2-7 | TRBV21-1
TGTGCCAGCATCCTGGGGGGTGCAGAGACCCAGTACTTC | CASILGGAETQYF | NA | NA | TRBJ2-5 | TRBV7-9
TGTGCCAGCAGTCCCACAAAAAGCTATGGCTACACCTTC | CASSPTKSYGYTF | once | NA | TRBJ1-2 | TRBV7-9
TGTGCCAGCAGCGTTGACAGGGCCTCCCACAATGAGCAGTTCTTC | CASSVDRASHNEQFF | NA | TRBD1 | TRBJ2-1 | TRBV9
TGTGCCATCAGCGGGACAGCCTCTAGCACAGATACGCAGTATTTT | CAISGTASSTDTQYF | once | TRBD1 | TRBJ2-3 | TRBV10-3
TGTGCCAGCAACCCGATACCGATAGCGGGAGTCTACAATGAGCAGTTCTTC | CASNPIPIAGVYNEQFF | NA | TRBD2 | TRBJ2-1 | TRBV4-2
TGTGCCAGCTCACCTAACAGGGGAGACACCGGGGAGCTGTTTTTT | CASSPNRGDTGELFF | NA | TRBD1 | TRBJ2-2 | TRBV18
TGCGCCAGCAGTGAGTCGATGGGAGATACGCAGTATTTT | CASSESMGDTQYF | NA | NA | TRBJ2-3 | TRBV10-1
TGTGCCAGCAGCTTTTACAGGGGCGACGAGCAGTACTTC | CASSFYRGDEQYF | NA | TRBD1 | TRBJ2-7 | TRBV5-8
TGTGCCAGCAGCCAATGGGACGCCAACTATGGCTACACCTTC | CASSQWDANYGYTF | NA | NA | TRBJ1-2 | TRBV16
TGTGCCAGTACCCCAACGACTAGCGGTATGAGAGAGACCCAGTACTTC | CASTPTTSGMRETQYF | NA | TRBD2 | TRBJ2-5 | TRBV19
TGCGCCAGCAAGCGGCAGGCAACTATGAACACTGAAGCTTTCTTT | CASKRQATMNTEAFF | few | NA | TRBJ1-1 | TRBV5-1
TGTGCCAGCAGCCAAGAGACAAACGCTAACTATGGCTACACCTTC | CASSQETNANYGYTF | NA | NA | TRBJ1-2 | TRBV4-2
TGTGCTAGTGGCCGAAACACCGGGGAGCTGTTTTTT | CASGRNTGELFF | NA | NA | TRBJ2-2 | TRBV12-5
TGCGCCAGCAGCGGCAGACTAGCGGGGCCCACAGATACGCAGTATTTT | CASSGRLAGPTDTQYF | NA | TRBD2 | TRBJ2-3 | TRBV4-1
TGTGCCAGCAGCTCCCAGGGGCAAAATGAAAAACTGTTTTTT | CASSSQGQNEKLFF | NA | NA | TRBJ1-4 | TRBV7-8
TGTGCCAGCAGTGAAGCGCCGGGACAGGGGGGCACAGATACGCAGTATTTT | CASSEAPGQGGTDTQYF | NA | TRBD1 | TRBJ2-3 | TRBV2
TGTGCCAGCAGCATAGGACAGGATGACTACGAGCAGTACTTC | CASSIGQDDYEQYF | NA | TRBD1 | TRBJ2-7 | TRBV5-4
TGTGCCACCAGCGGTCGATGGGACTCTGGAAACACCATATATTTT | CATSGRWDSGNTIYF | once | NA | TRBJ1-3 | TRBV15
TGTGCCAGCAGCCCCGCGGGGTCTGGAAACACCATATATTTT | CASSPAGSGNTIYF | NA | NA | TRBJ1-3 | TRBV28
TGTGCCAGCAGACTTGTAGGAAGCGATGAGCAGTTCTTC | CASRLVGSDEQFF | NA | NA | TRBJ2-1 | TRBV7-2
TGCGCCAGCAGGCGAACGCCCCTAACATCCTCAGATACGCAGTATTTT | CASRRTPLTSSDTQYF | NA | NA | TRBJ2-3 | TRBV5-1
TGTGCCAGCTCACCAAGTCAAACAGGGGGGTACCAAGAGACCCAGTACTTC | CASSPSQTGGYQETQYF | NA | TRBD1 | TRBJ2-5 | TRBV18
TGCGCCAGCAGCTTGGGGGATGTTGGAAACACCATATATTTT | CASSLGDVGNTIYF | NA | NA | TRBJ1-3 | TRBV5-1
TGTGCCAGCAGCCCTCCGGGGTCCACAGATACGCAGTATTTT | CASSPPGSTDTQYF | NA | NA | TRBJ2-3 | TRBV7-9
TGCGCCAGCAGCACGACCGGGACTAGCGGTTACGAGCAGTACTTC | CASSTTGTSGYEQYF | NA | TRBD2 | TRBJ2-7 | TRBV5-1
TGTGCCAGCAGCTTGTGGCAGTCCGGGGAGCTGTTTTTT | CASSLWQSGELFF | NA | NA | TRBJ2-2 | TRBV7-2
TGCGCCAGCAGTGAGATCGGGGTGTCCGGGGAGCTGTTTTTT | CASSEIGVSGELFF | once | NA | TRBJ2-2 | TRBV10-2